This TCR beta chain emerged from a study of CD8+CD57+ T cells in acquired aplastic anemia. Study-wide background: Healthy donors gave about 10 million reads on average for CD4+ cells.

Study observations and caveats: Common to patients and controls were about 31 CD8+ CDR3 sequences. Patients were compared with controls for CD8+ Simpson's diversity, and no significant difference emerged.

The germline V and J ends were trimmed by 4 bases and 4 bases, with 10 bases remaining between them. Per germline, CDR1 SNHLY and CDR2 FYNNEI. This CDR3 has 13 amino acids. This clonotype was recorded many times. Its antigen is unidentified. Profiling of TCR beta VDJ combinations and CDR3 sequences used genomic DNA as template. TCRdb processed the reads anew with MiXCR; each CDR3 protein has one entry. Counted here are some 190,000 distinct CDR3 sequences, under 55% occurring once; the ten biggest clones make up under 3.5%. The J gene is TRBJ1-2, the V gene TRBV2; D gene ambiguous. What was sequenced was sorted CD4+, CD8+, or CD8+CD57+ T cells (not recorded which) from PBMCs. This TCR was recovered from a human donor in good health. Here the CDR3 reads CASSGVGTYGYTF. The DNA for the CDR3 is TGTGCCAGCAGTGGGGTGGGTACCTATGGCTACACCTTC.